This T cell receptor (delta chain) was identified during a study of Vδ1+ human thymocytes. Points from the study as a whole: Thymic TRG and TRD repertoires appeared highly polyclonal.

There are a few counts of this clone. Its antigen is undetermined. The junction had 14 bases not matched to a gene; V was cut back by 1 base and J by 3 bases. This CDR3 has 19 amino acids. Germline CDR1 reads TSWWSYY; CDR2 reads QGS. The template was reverse-transcribed extracted RNA. Pooled V-gene forward primers with one constant-region reverse primer generated the CDR3 amplicons by multiplex PCR. TCRdb re-analyzed the multiplex PCR reads via CATT. The sample includes some 73,000 delta-chain clones, around 34% of them seen just once. The TCR originated in a boy in the first two years of life who had congenital heart surgery. J is TRDJ1 and V is TRDV1, with 10 bases fitting TRDD3. The sample was Vdelta1+ gamma-delta thymocytes from the thymus. Subset specified: FACS-sorted CD3+ TCRalphabeta- TCRVdelta1+ TCRVdelta2- thymocytes. In nucleotides, the CDR3 is TGTGCTCTTGGGGAACAAGTTCCGCACTGGGGGATGAAATCCGATAAACTCATCTTT. Amino acid sequence: CALGEQVPHWGMKSDKLIF.